The entry below gives a single T cell receptor (beta chain) sequence along with its context. Antigen unknown. The PCR contained 60 Vbeta and 13 Jbeta primers. This table comes from immunoSEQ multiplex PCR, and its TCRdb copy is limited to in-frame clones, with some not included. Here the sample spans tens of thousands of clones, around 70% being singletons. V was clipped by 4 bases and J by 5 bases, with 14 bases between them. The germline V gene has CDR1 GTSNPN and CDR2 SVGIG (reference sequence). This CDR3 contains 13 residues. These data come from a study of cytomegalovirus exposure and HLA in healthy donors. General observations from the study: One cluster of highly shared sequence variants probably arose as a sequencing artifact. The investigators catalogued 150 or so TCR beta chains as cytomegalovirus-associated.

This chain joins TRBV30 and TRBJ2-5, with D possibly matching TRBD2 (7 bases). The sequencing input was PBMCs. This TCR came from a woman in her fifties or sixties in good health and CMV-seropositive. The CDR3 protein is CAWMGGAGETQYF. The DNA of the CDR3 is TGTGCCTGGATGGGGGGGGCTGGGGAGACCCAGTACTTC. The whole variable domain, filled in from reference TRBV30 and TRBJ2-5, reads SQTIHQWPATLVQPVGSPLSLECTVEGTSNPNLYWYRQAAGRGLQLLFYSVGIGQISSEVPQNLSASRPQDRQFILSSKKLLLSDSGFYLCAWMGGAGETQYFGPGTRLLVL.